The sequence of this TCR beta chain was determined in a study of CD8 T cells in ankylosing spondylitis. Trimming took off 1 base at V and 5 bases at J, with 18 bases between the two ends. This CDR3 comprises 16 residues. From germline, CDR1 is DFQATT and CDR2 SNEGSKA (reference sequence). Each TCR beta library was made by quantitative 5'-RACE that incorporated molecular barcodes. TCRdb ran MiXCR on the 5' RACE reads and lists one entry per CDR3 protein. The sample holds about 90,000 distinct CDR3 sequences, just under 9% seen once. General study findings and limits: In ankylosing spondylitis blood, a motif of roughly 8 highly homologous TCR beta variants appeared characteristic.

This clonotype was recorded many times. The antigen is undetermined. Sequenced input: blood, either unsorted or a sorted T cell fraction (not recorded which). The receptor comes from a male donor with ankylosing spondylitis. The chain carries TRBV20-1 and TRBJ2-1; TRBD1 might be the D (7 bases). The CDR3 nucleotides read TGCAGTGCTAGAGGGAGGTCGGGCAGGGGGGACAATGAGCAGTTCTTC. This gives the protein CSARGRSGRGDNEQFF.